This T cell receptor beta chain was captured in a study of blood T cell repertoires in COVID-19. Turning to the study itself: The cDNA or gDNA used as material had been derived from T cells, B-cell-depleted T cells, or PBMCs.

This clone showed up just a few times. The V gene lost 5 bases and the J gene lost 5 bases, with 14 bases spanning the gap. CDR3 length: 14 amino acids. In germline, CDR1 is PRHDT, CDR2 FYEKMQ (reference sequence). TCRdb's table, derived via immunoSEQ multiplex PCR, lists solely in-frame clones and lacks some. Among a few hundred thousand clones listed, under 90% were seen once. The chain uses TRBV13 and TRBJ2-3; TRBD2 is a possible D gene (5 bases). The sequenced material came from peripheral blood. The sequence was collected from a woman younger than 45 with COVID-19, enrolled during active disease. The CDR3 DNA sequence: TGTGCCAGCAGCCGTAGCGAGAAGGTAGATACGCAGTATTTT. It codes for CASSRSEKVDTQYF.